One sample yielded the 29 T cell receptor beta chains listed below, sequenced in a study of T cell changes during pregnancy in multiple sclerosis. Clones were read by immunoSEQ multiplex PCR, and TCRdb kept only the in-frame ones, dropping some. The repertoire holds 65,000 to 95,000 clones, with about 93% as singletons. The source material was peripheral blood, sampled after pregnancy. Source of these receptors: a female donor in good health, enrolled as a control in a pregnancy study.

The chain employs TRBV7-3 and TRBJ2-2; 11 bases line up with TRBD2. Trimming took 1 base from V and 5 from J; bases not matched to a gene: 9. CDR1 is SGHTA, CDR2 FQGTGA, per germline. The CDR3 contains 18 residues. CDR3 coding DNA: TGTGCCAGCAGCTTAAAGGCCTCACTAGCGGGGGAAACCGGGGAGCTGTTTTTT. Its translation is CASSLKASLAGETGELFF.

The CDR3 loop is CASSFRSYEQYF. CDR3 nucleotides: TGTGCCAGCAGTTTCCGCTCCTACGAGCAGTACTTC. The genes are TRBV27 and TRBJ2-7; D uncertain. V was pared by 3 bases and J by 0 bases, with 3 bases between. Germline loops: CDR1 MNHEY, CDR2 SMNVEV (reference sequence). The CDR3 has 12 amino acids.

This clone showed up just once. Here the CDR3 DNA reads TGTGCCAGCAGCTCAGGGGCAACTAATGAAAAACTGTTTTTT. Translating it yields CASSSGATNEKLFF. The J gene is TRBJ1-4, the V gene TRBV6-6; possibly TRBD1 for D (6 bases). Germline V gene data show CDR1 as MNHNY and CDR2 as SVGAGI (reference sequence). The CDR3 covers 14 residues. The ends were cut back, 6 bases at V and 0 bases at J, with 8 bases in the middle.

This chain connects TRBV27 to TRBJ2-1, with 7 bases identical to TRBD2. V gave up 0 bases and J gave up 7 bases; unmatched junction bases: 9. The CDR3 length is 16 residues. Germline CDR1 is MNHEY and CDR2 is SMNVEV (reference sequence). The CDR3 bases are TGTGCCAGCAGTTTATCCGGGGGGACTTTCCTTAATGAGCAGTTCTTC. Protein: CASSLSGGTFLNEQFF.

V is TRBV7-2 and J is TRBJ1-5; D is possibly TRBD1 (6 bases). The ends were cut back, 5 bases at V and 7 bases at J, with 18 bases in the middle. Germline assignment: CDR1 SGHTA and CDR2 FQGNSA. The CDR3 sequence is 15 residues long. CDR3 protein: CASSLKGGAWQPQHF. The CDR3 region has the DNA TGTGCCAGCAGCCTTAAAGGGGGGGCTTGGCAGCCCCAGCATTTT.

This clone turned up a few times. The J gene is TRBJ1-1, the V gene TRBV30; D not certain. CDR3 size: 12 residues. V lost 3 bases and J lost 6, with 11 bases in between. From germline, CDR1 is GTSNPN and CDR2 SVGIG (reference sequence). CDR3 amino acids: CAWSRVRSEAFF. The CDR3 DNA sequence: TGTGCCTGGAGCCGGGTCCGGTCTGAAGCTTTCTTT. The entire variable domain, with the rest obtained from reference TRBV30 and TRBJ1-1, is as follows: SQTIHQWPATLVQPVGSPLSLECTVEGTSNPNLYWYRQAAGRGLQLLFYSVGIGQISSEVPQNLSASRPQDRQFILSSKKLLLSDSGFYLCAWSRVRSEAFFGQGTRLTVV.

CDR3 sequence reads: CASSPLAGDSYNEQFF. CDR3 coding DNA: TGTGCCAGCTCACCGCTAGCGGGGGATTCCTACAATGAGCAGTTCTTC. The chain combines TRBV18 with TRBJ2-1, with 10 positions matching TRBD2. The CDR3 is 16 residues long. Germline-derived CDR1 and CDR2 are KGHSH and LQKENI. V shed 3 bases, J shed 1 base, and the junction held 3 bases outside the gene matches.

The chain is built from TRBV5-5 and TRBJ2-2; tentatively, D is TRBD1 (5 bases). V dropped 0 bases and J dropped 6 bases, with 15 bases sitting between them. The germline V gene has CDR1 SGHKS and CDR2 YYEKEE (reference sequence). CDR3 length: 16 residues. This CDR3 reads CASSLAGNRRSGELFF. CDR3 bases: TGTGCCAGCAGCTTGGCCGGAAACAGGCGGTCCGGGGAGCTGTTTTTT. Based on the CDR3 plus reference TRBV5-5 and TRBJ2-2, the full variable domain is DAGVTQSPTHLIKTRGQQVTLRCSPISGHKSVSWYQQVLGQGPQFIFQYYEKEERGRGNFPDRFSARQFPNYSSELNVNALLLGDSALYLCASSLAGNRRSGELFFGEGSRLTVL.

This sequence joins TRBV18 and TRBJ2-3; D perhaps matches TRBD1 (6 bases). The CDR3 runs to 14 residues. Looked up from germline, CDR1 is KGHSH and CDR2 is LQKENI. Trimming removed 3 bases from V and 2 bases from J, with 9 bases in between. CDR3 in DNA: TGTGCCAGCTCACCGACAGGAGACACAGATACGCAGTATTTT. Its translation is CASSPTGDTDTQYF.

The genes are TRBV7-9 and TRBJ2-2; 8 bases fit TRBD2. The CDR3 is 15 amino acids. J lost 4 bases, V lost 3 bases, and 4 bases had no gene match. The germline gives CDR1 SEHNR, CDR2 FQNEAQ (reference sequence). The DNA for the CDR3 is TGTGCCAGCAGCTTGTCGGGAGGGGCCACCGGGGAGCTGTTTTTT. This gives the protein CASSLSGGATGELFF.

V usage is TRBV7-9 and J usage is TRBJ2-7, with 9 positions matching TRBD1. The CDR3 loop spans 14 amino acids. The V and J ends lost 3 bases and 5 bases, in that order; junction bases with no gene match: 5. Germline CDR1 is SEHNR and CDR2 is FQNEAQ (reference sequence). In DNA form, the CDR3 reads TGTGCCAGCAGCTTGGGACAGGGTCGGAACGAGCAGTACTTC. Amino acid sequence: CASSLGQGRNEQYF.

This chain links TRBV6-6 with TRBJ2-7; the D gene is possibly TRBD1 (6 bases). The CDR3 contains 15 residues. V lost 6 bases and J lost 4, with 19 bases in between. CDR1 is MNHNY and CDR2 is SVGAGI in the germline V gene (reference sequence). This chain's CDR3 is CASSLTGRAGYEQYF. The CDR3, as DNA: TGTGCCAGCAGCCTGACAGGCCGGGCTGGGTACGAGCAGTACTTC.

The CDR3 sequence is CATTTPTGGTEAFF. DNA for the CDR3: TGTGCCACCACCACCCCTACGGGGGGGACTGAAGCTTTCTTT. V and J are TRBV15 and TRBJ1-1, with D possibly TRBD1 on 5 matching bases. The germline CDR1 and CDR2 sequences are LNHNV and YYDKDF (reference sequence). V shed 7 bases and J shed 5 bases, with 17 bases lying between them. This CDR3 is built from 14 residues.

The rearrangement joins TRBV9 to TRBJ1-2; 8 nucleotides agree with TRBD1. Germline loops: CDR1 SGDLS, CDR2 YYNGEE. V was pared by 0 bases and J by 7 bases, with 5 bases of the junction left unmatched. This CDR3 is built from 14 residues. Here the CDR3 DNA reads TGTGCCAGCAGCGTAGCGCAGGGGGCGGGTGGCTACACCTTC. Amino acids: CASSVAQGAGGYTF. Full variable domain (outside the CDR3, taken from reference TRBV9 and TRBJ1-2): DSGVTQTPKHLITATGQRVTLRCSPRSGDLSVYWYQQSLDQGLQFLIQYYNGEERAKGNILERFSAQQFPDLHSELNLSSLELGDSALYFCASSVAQGAGGYTFGSGTRLTVV.

The chain joins TRBV28 to TRBJ1-2; 9 bases map to TRBD1. This CDR3 contains 13 residues. The germline CDR1 and CDR2 sequences are MDHEN and SYDVKM. V shed 6 bases and J 8 bases; nucleotides not matched to a gene: 7. The DNA for the CDR3 is TGTGCCAGCAGACCACAGGGGGCGGGCGGCTACACCTTC. Amino acid sequence: CASRPQGAGGYTF.

The chain links TRBV11-2 to TRBJ2-1; perhaps TRBD1 as D (6 bases). The V gene lost 7 bases and the J gene lost 1 base, with 17 bases spanning the gap. The CDR3 extends over 16 amino acids. Germline V gene lookup returns CDR1 SGHAT and CDR2 FQNNGV. CDR3 in DNA: TGTGCCAGCATCCTAAACCCAGGACAGTCCTACAATGAGCAGTTCTTC. The encoded protein is CASILNPGQSYNEQFF.

This rearrangement joins TRBV7-3 to TRBJ2-3, with D possibly being TRBD1 (5 bases). The CDR3 length is 17 residues. Germline V gene sequence: CDR1 SGHTA, CDR2 FQGTGA. The ends were cut back, 5 bases at V and 3 bases at J, with 21 bases in the middle. CDR3 DNA sequence: TGTGCCAGCAGCCCCGACGCAGGGAAGTCTTGGACAGATACGCAGTATTTT. Translating it yields CASSPDAGKSWTDTQYF.

This chain connects TRBV5-1 to TRBJ1-3; maybe TRBD1 (5 bases). This CDR3 is built from 15 residues. The V end was cut by 4 bases, the J end by 0 bases, with 11 bases between. Germline CDR1 SGHRS, CDR2 YFSETQ. CDR3 sequence reads: CASSPGVFSGNTIYF. Written as DNA, the CDR3 is TGCGCCAGCAGCCCGGGGGTCTTCTCTGGAAACACCATATATTTT.

This clone rates as medium-sized. CDR3 in DNA: TGTGCCAGCAGCCAAGAGATAGGGGGCTACAATGAGCAGTTCTTC. Encoded protein: CASSQEIGGYNEQFF. The chain links TRBV4-2 to TRBJ2-1, with D possibly being TRBD1 (6 bases). CDR3 length equals 15 residues. Germline-derived CDR1 and CDR2 are LGHNA and YNFKEQ. V lost 0 bases, J lost 3 bases, and 9 bases lay in between.

The chain couples TRBV5-1 to TRBJ2-7; 8 nucleotides align to TRBD1. CDR3 length: 15 residues. Trimming removed 4 bases from V and 5 bases from J; junction bases left unmatched: 11. Germline lookup yields CDR1 SGHRS and CDR2 YFSETQ. CDR3 region: CASSQRQGRTDEQYF. Written as DNA, the CDR3 is TGCGCCAGCAGCCAAAGACAGGGGAGAACGGACGAGCAGTACTTC.

The chain carries TRBV5-1 and TRBJ2-1, with a possible D match to TRBD2 (5 bases). The CDR3 loop spans 14 amino acids. The V and J ends lost 4 bases and 6 bases respectively, with 14 bases between them. Germline CDR1 is SGHRS and CDR2 is YFSETQ. Written as DNA, the CDR3 is TGCGCCAGCAGCCCCGGGGTTTATCTCAATGAGCAGTTCTTC. Encoded protein: CASSPGVYLNEQFF. Full variable domain (missing parts from reference TRBV5-1 and TRBJ2-1): KAGVTQTPRYLIKTRGQQVTLSCSPISGHRSVSWYQQTPGQGLQFLFEYFSETQRNKGNFPGRFSGRQFSNSRSEMNVSTLELGDSALYLCASSPGVYLNEQFFGPGTRLTVL.

J is TRBJ2-3 and V is TRBV7-2, with D perhaps matching TRBD2 (5 bases). Germline V gene lookup returns CDR1 SGHTA and CDR2 FQGNSA. V gave up 0 bases and J gave up 6 bases, with 16 bases separating them. The CDR3 covers 16 residues. The CDR3 loop reads CASSLALGGGQDTQYF. As DNA, the CDR3 is TGTGCCAGCAGCTTAGCTCTCGGCGGCGGGCAGGATACGCAGTATTTT. The full variable domain, rest sourced from reference TRBV7-2 and TRBJ2-3, is GAGVSQSPSNKVTEKGKDVELRCDPISGHTALYWYRQSLGQGLEFLIYFQGNSAPDKSGLPSDRFSAERTGGSVSTLTIQRTQQEDSAVYLCASSLALGGGQDTQYFGPGTRLTVL.

The V gene is TRBV7-9, the J gene TRBJ2-1; 7 bases are shared with TRBD2. The junction had 12 bases not matched to a gene; V was cut back by 6 bases and J by 10 bases. CDR1 is SEHNR, CDR2 FQNEAQ, per germline (reference sequence). This CDR3 region has 14 residues. The DNA of the CDR3 is TGTGCCAGCAGGAAGGGAGGGCTCGGGAGGGAGCAGTTCTTC. Protein product: CASRKGGLGREQFF.

The sample holds a few counts of this clone. The rearrangement uses TRBV7-8 and TRBJ2-7; the D is unclear. V lost 1 base to trimming and J lost 5 bases, with 9 bases between them. This CDR3 spans 13 amino acids. Germline CDR1 reads SGHVS; CDR2 reads FQNEAQ. DNA of the CDR3: TGTGCCAGCAGCTTAGGCGGATTCGACGAGCAGTACTTC. Amino acids: CASSLGGFDEQYF.

The genes are TRBV7-3 and TRBJ2-3, with a possible D match to TRBD1 (7 bases). Deletions cut 5 bases from V and 6 bases from J, with 18 bases between. Germline V lookup: CDR1 SGHTA, CDR2 FQGTGA. The CDR3 runs to 15 residues. The CDR3 DNA follows: TGTGCCAGCAGCCCAGGGGGGCAGATAAAGGATACGCAGTATTTT. Translation: CASSPGGQIKDTQYF.

The chain employs TRBV28 and TRBJ1-1; D uncertain. Per the germline V gene, CDR1 is MDHEN and CDR2 is SYDVKM. Trimming stripped 2 bases from V and 0 bases from J, with 4 bases between. CDR3 length: 13 residues. The CDR3 sequence is CASSLPLNTEAFF. DNA of the CDR3: TGTGCCAGCAGTTTACCTTTGAACACTGAAGCTTTCTTT. Filled out from reference TRBV28 and TRBJ1-1, the complete variable domain reads DVKVTQSSRYLVKRTGEKVFLECVQDMDHENMFWYRQDPGLGLRLIYFSYDVKMKEKGDIPEGYSVSREKKERFSLILESASTNQTSMYLCASSLPLNTEAFFGQGTRLTVV.

The rearrangement uses TRBV20-1 and TRBJ1-2; D may be TRBD1 (5 bases). Germline lookup yields CDR1 DFQATT and CDR2 SNEGSKA (reference sequence). V was clipped by 6 bases and J by 8 bases, with 13 bases between them. The CDR3 is 11 residues long. The DNA of the CDR3 is TGCAGTGCCCGGACATCCCCAGGCTACACCTTC. Amino acids: CSARTSPGYTF.

The chain links TRBV12-5 to TRBJ1-6, with TRBD1 matching over 9 bases. This CDR3 is built from 16 residues. Trimming at V came to 6 bases and at J to 6 bases, leaving 9 bases not matched to a gene. In germline, CDR1 is LGHNT, CDR2 FRNRAP. The CDR3 sequence: CASGLQGAGGNSPLHF. The CDR3 DNA sequence: TGTGCTAGTGGCCTACAGGGGGCAGGGGGTAATTCACCCCTCCACTTT.

DNA for the CDR3: TGTGCCAGCAAGGACAGGGGAGGCAATCAGCCCCAGCATTTT. Its translation is CASKDRGGNQPQHF. This sequence joins TRBV2 and TRBJ1-5; 9 bases are a match to TRBD1. This CDR3 is built from 14 residues. V lost 7 bases to trimming and J lost 2 bases; unmatched junction nucleotides: 3. CDR1 is SNHLY, CDR2 FYNNEI, per germline.